This T cell receptor (beta chain) was sequenced for a study of blood T cell repertoires in COVID-19 (TCRdb year 2020). About the full investigation: Samples from collaborators originated in the United States, Italy and Spain and spanned both the acute and convalescent phases of COVID-19. Sample metadata almost always included a de-identified subject ID, COVID-19 status, age in years and sex. The prospective study material was composed of cDNA or gDNA derived from T cells, B-cell-depleted T cells, or PBMCs. Subjects who had been exposed to COVID-19, were actively infected with it, or had recovered from it provided the deeply sampled blood TCRbeta repertoires that made up the dataset. Where available, HLA class I and class II types were taken from metadata supplied by the sample provider and were not determined by assay-based typing. The samples were drawn from two sources: the first 160 participants of the ongoing ImmuneRACE study, and approximately 1,300 subjects contributed by 6 global collaborators. The repertoires were released in a freely available public database intended as a resource for research on the immune response to SARS-CoV-2. Overall results and qualifications from the work: How much clinical and demographic metadata was included differed by source and by participant, and the metadata was provided uncurated.

About this clone itself: No cognate antigen has been identified for it. Base qualities are not recorded, but no much larger clone differs from it by a single base.

One collaborating source in Seattle enrolled patients while the patients were actively infected and followed the patients over time throughout the course of disease. Whole blood was collected in K2EDTA tubes by collaborating institutions according to the institutions' own protocols. Collaborator samples were shipped for TCRbeta analysis as frozen whole blood, isolated PBMCs, or DNA extracted from either sample type. Including the terminal cysteine and phenylalanine, the CDR3 comprises 13 residues. Only the CDR3 region is kept as DNA, spanning 39 bases read in frame from base 1. V and J lose 5 bases and 5 bases, and a span of 12 bases separates them. TCRbeta CDR3 regions were amplified from genomic DNA by means of the immunoSEQ Assay, a bias-controlled multiplex PCR. Turning to the authors' computational methods: Within the assay, amplification of reference gene primers was used to estimate how many nucleated cells each sample contained. To quantify the absolute abundance of each unique TCRbeta CDR3 rearrangement, sequence reads were collapsed and filtered. Productive Simpson clonality was computed per sample as the square root of Simpson's diversity index over productive rearrangements. TCRdb mirrors the immuneACCESS table, restricted to in-frame sequences. Some clones are absent from its copies; in checked studies, under half trace to an unresolved V gene, and the reason for the others is unknown. V, J and clone size are taken as reported in that table, and D and trimming were inferred from the DNA itself. Across this sample there are approximately 330,000 clones, with roughly 89% seen only once. The leading ten clones occupy 9.5% to 10% of the sample.

This TCR derives from a man aged 30 to 39 with COVID-19, enrolled during active disease. Sequences were obtained from peripheral blood. The chain couples TRBV12-3 or TRBV12-4 to TRBJ2-5; TRBD1 might be the D gene, on 5 matching bases. The CDR3 region reads CASSQGVGETQYF. The bases are TGTGCCAGCAGTCAAGGGGTCGGGGAGACCCAGTACTTC.